This TCR beta chain was obtained from a study of blood T cell repertoires in COVID-19. TCRdb keeps only in-frame clones here, not all; method: immunoSEQ multiplex PCR. This table has 100,000 or so clones, roughly 96% appearing once. CDR1 and CDR2 (germline): SGHRS, YFSETQ. Trimming cost V 5 bases and J 4 bases; bases outside gene matches: 13. There are 17 residues in the CDR3. The specimen was peripheral blood. The receptor comes from a human donor with active COVID-19. The donor label of this sample is uncertain. The chain uses TRBV5-1 and TRBJ2-3; 10 nucleotides agree with TRBD2. In DNA form, the CDR3 reads TGCGCCAGCAGGGGTGGGCTAGCGGGAGTCCTCCCAGATACGCAGTATTTT. Amino acids: CASRGGLAGVLPDTQYF.